The 19 T cell receptor beta chains in this list originate from one sample, sequenced in a study of blood T cell repertoires in COVID-19. Assay used: immunoSEQ multiplex PCR; TCRdb lists only in-frame clones, some missing. Altogether 35,000 to 50,000 clones are present, over 75% being singletons, with the ten largest covering 2% to 2.5%. Sequencing was performed on peripheral blood. The receptors stem from a human donor in a cohort sampled during active COVID-19.

This clone was observed a few times. J is TRBJ2-7 and V is TRBV7-8; no clear D. The length of the CDR3 is 15 residues. Germline CDR1 and CDR2: SGHVS and FQNEAQ. Trimming removed 3 bases at V and 0 bases at J, with 12 bases between. CDR3 sequence reads: CASSFGVFSSYEQYF. CDR3 nucleotides: TGTGCCAGCAGCTTTGGAGTTTTCAGCTCCTACGAGCAGTACTTC.

This rearrangement joins TRBV5-4 to TRBJ1-1; no firm D call. The length of the CDR3 is 13 residues. Germline lookup yields CDR1 SGHNT and CDR2 YYREEE (reference sequence). Trimming removed 0 bases from V and 3 bases from J, with 6 bases in between. Written as DNA, the CDR3 is TGTGCCAGCAGCTTGGTTGAGGACACTGAAGCTTTCTTT. Protein sequence: CASSLVEDTEAFF.

This chain joins TRBV4-1 and TRBJ1-6, with 9 bases that match TRBD1. The V gene end was trimmed by 0 bases and the J gene end by 8 bases; junction bases not matched to a gene: 20. CDR3 size: 21 residues. Germline V CDR1 and CDR2: MGHRA, YSYEKL. Here the CDR3 reads CASSQDWKGQGFTIRDSPLHF. The CDR3 DNA sequence: TGCGCCAGCAGCCAAGACTGGAAGGGACAGGGCTTTACGATCCGAGATTCACCCCTCCACTTT.

DNA for the CDR3: TGCGCCAGTAGAAAGGACAGCGTTCTAAATTCACCCCTCCACTTT. This encodes CASRKDSVLNSPLHF. The genes are TRBV5-1 and TRBJ1-6, with D perhaps TRBD1 (6 bases). V was clipped by 8 bases and J by 7 bases, with 19 bases between them. This CDR3 contains 15 residues. CDR1 is SGHRS and CDR2 is YFSETQ in the germline V gene.

The J gene is TRBJ1-5, the V gene TRBV6-1; the D gene is possibly TRBD1 (6 bases). This CDR3 is 14 amino acids long. Germline V gene lookup returns CDR1 MNHNS and CDR2 SASEGT. With 3 bases removed from V and 7 bases from J, the gap between germline ends came to 13 bases. CDR3 in amino acids: CASSEIQGFQPQHF. CDR3 DNA: TGTGCCAGCAGTGAGATCCAGGGGTTCCAGCCCCAGCATTTT.

V is TRBV2 and J is TRBJ1-3; D is uncertain. V lost 2 bases and J lost 0, with 8 bases in between. The CDR3 runs 15 residues. Germline V gives CDR1 SNHLY, CDR2 FYNNEI. CDR3 coding DNA: TGTGCCAGCAGTGAATCACAGACCTCTGGAAACACCATATATTTT. Encoded protein: CASSESQTSGNTIYF.

This clone was observed once. The chain joins TRBV9 to TRBJ2-1; 9 positions agree with TRBD2. Germline CDR1 and CDR2: SGDLS and YYNGEE. CDR3 size: 12 residues. V dropped 6 bases and J dropped 9; count of bases not matched to a gene: 4. The CDR3 sequence: CASTSGGTEQFF. The CDR3 DNA sequence: TGTGCCAGCACCAGCGGGGGGACTGAGCAGTTCTTC. Full variable domain (outside the CDR3, taken from reference TRBV9 and TRBJ2-1): DSGVTQTPKHLITATGQRVTLRCSPRSGDLSVYWYQQSLDQGLQFLIQYYNGEERAKGNILERFSAQQFPDLHSELNLSSLELGDSALYFCASTSGGTEQFFGPGTRLTVL.

The CDR3 region is CATQSGTGVYGYTF. Written as DNA, the CDR3 is TGTGCCACACAGTCCGGGACAGGCGTATATGGCTACACCTTC. The chain is built from TRBV10-3 and TRBJ1-2; 8 nucleotides align to TRBD1. In germline, CDR1 is ENHRY, CDR2 SYGVKD. J was trimmed by 5 bases and V by 10 bases; bases with no gene match: 12. This CDR3 is 14 amino acids long.

The chain carries TRBV18 and TRBJ2-7, with 9 positions matching TRBD1. This CDR3 contains 14 residues. Germline CDR1 is KGHSH and CDR2 is LQKENI. V lost 0 bases to trimming and J lost 9 bases; unmatched junction nucleotides: 6. CDR3 amino acids: CASSPPPDRGGQYF. The CDR3 DNA reads as TGTGCCAGCTCACCACCCCCGGACAGGGGAGGGCAGTACTTC.

V and J are TRBV5-4 and TRBJ2-7; 7 positions agree with TRBD1. Germline assignment: CDR1 SGHNT and CDR2 YYREEE (reference sequence). With 4 bases clipped from V and 0 bases from J, the junction kept 4 bases outside the gene matches. The CDR3 spans 14 residues. The CDR3 region has the DNA TGTGCCAGCAGCGTACAGGGGAGCTCCTACGAGCAGTACTTC. Translated, it gives CASSVQGSSYEQYF.

The chain links TRBV5-1 to TRBJ2-5, with 11 bases that match TRBD1. CDR3 length: 15 amino acids. CDR1 is SGHRS, CDR2 YFSETQ, per germline. With V trimmed by 4 bases and J by 4 bases, 6 bases remained unmatched. CDR3 DNA: TGCGCCAGCAGCGACGGACAGGGGGCTCCAGAGACCCAGTACTTC. It specifies CASSDGQGAPETQYF.

This clone was detected only once. The chain uses TRBV7-9 and TRBJ2-1, with a tentative D call TRBD2 (7 bases). The germline CDR1 and CDR2 sequences are SEHNR and FQNEAQ (reference sequence). The V gene lost 8 bases and the J gene lost 5 bases, with 19 bases spanning the gap. The CDR3 sequence is 15 residues long. The DNA of the CDR3 is TGTGCCAGCGCCCTCCGGGGGGCGACGGACAATGAGCAGTTCTTC. Translation gives CASALRGATDNEQFF.

This chain uses TRBV24-1 with TRBJ2-1; TRBD1 agrees at 9 bases. Germline V lookup: CDR1 KGHDR, CDR2 SFDVKD. There are 15 residues in the CDR3. The trim removed 2 bases at V and 7 bases at J, leaving 5 bases unmatched. The CDR3 bases are TGTGCCACCAGTGATTCCGGGACAGGGCGAAATGAGCAGTTCTTC. This sequence encodes CATSDSGTGRNEQFF.

The gene calls are TRBV29-1 and TRBJ2-5; possible D gene TRBD1, 5 bases. Germline lookup yields CDR1 SQVTM and CDR2 ANQGSEA. V lost 7 bases and J 5 bases, leaving 17 bases between the germline ends. This CDR3 is 13 amino acids long. The CDR3 reads CSALKWQGETQYF. The DNA of the CDR3 is TGCAGCGCCCTAAAGTGGCAGGGCGAGACCCAGTACTTC.

The rearrangement joins TRBV5-6 to TRBJ2-1, with a possible D match to TRBD2 (5 bases). Trimming shortened V by 3 bases and J by 4 bases, and 14 bases separated the two germline ends. From germline, CDR1 is SGHDT and CDR2 YYEEEE. There are 15 residues in the CDR3. The CDR3 DNA follows: TGTGCCAGCAGCTCGACGTTTAGGGAGTACAATGAGCAGTTCTTC. Its translation: CASSSTFREYNEQFF.

The chain recombines TRBV19 with TRBJ2-6; D is unresolved. The V end lost 6 bases, the J end lost 2 bases, and 14 bases lay between the germline ends. The CDR3 loop spans 16 amino acids. Germline values: CDR1 LNHDA, CDR2 SQIVND (reference sequence). CDR3 sequence reads: CASSATGFAGANVLTF. In DNA form, the CDR3 reads TGTGCCAGTAGCGCCACCGGTTTTGCTGGGGCCAACGTCCTGACTTTC.

The CDR3 here is CASSPAGGGYEQYF. The CDR3 DNA reads TGTGCCAGCAGCCCCGCTGGGGGAGGCTACGAGCAGTACTTC. The chain combines TRBV7-9 with TRBJ2-7; D is perhaps TRBD2 (6 bases). V lost 5 bases to trimming and J lost 3 bases, with 14 bases between them. The CDR3 has 14 residues. Looked up from germline, CDR1 is SEHNR and CDR2 is FQNEAQ (reference sequence).

J is TRBJ2-5 and V is TRBV6-5, with 8 bases fitting TRBD2. Germline-derived CDR1 and CDR2 are MNHEY and SVGAGI. This CDR3 has 13 residues. The V and J ends lost 4 bases and 4 bases, in that order; junction bases with no gene match: 2. CDR3 DNA sequence: TGTGCCAGCAGTTTGGGACTAGTAGAGACCCAGTACTTC. Protein: CASSLGLVETQYF.

This clone was recorded once. This rearrangement joins TRBV3-1 (or the pseudogene TRBV3-2) to TRBJ2-6; D is undetermined. V shed 3 bases and J shed 0 bases, with 15 bases lying between them. In germline, CDR1 is LGHDT, CDR2 YNNKEL (reference sequence). This CDR3 is 18 amino acids long. The CDR3 DNA reads TGTGCCAGCAGCCACCTCAGCTCATCTAGCTCTGGGGCCAACGTCCTGACTTTC. Its translation: CASSHLSSSSSGANVLTF.